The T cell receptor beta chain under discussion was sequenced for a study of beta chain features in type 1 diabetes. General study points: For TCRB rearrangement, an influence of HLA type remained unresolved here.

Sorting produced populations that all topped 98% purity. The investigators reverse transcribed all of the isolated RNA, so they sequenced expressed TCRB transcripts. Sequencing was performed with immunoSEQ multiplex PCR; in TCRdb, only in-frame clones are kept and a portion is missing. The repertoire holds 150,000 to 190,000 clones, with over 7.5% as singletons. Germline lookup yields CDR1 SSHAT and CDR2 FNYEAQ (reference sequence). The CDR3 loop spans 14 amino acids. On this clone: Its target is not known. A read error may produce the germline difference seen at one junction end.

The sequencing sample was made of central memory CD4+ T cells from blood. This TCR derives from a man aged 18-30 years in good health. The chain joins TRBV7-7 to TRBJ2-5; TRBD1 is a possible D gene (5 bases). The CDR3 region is CASRKDTNQETQYF. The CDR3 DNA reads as TGTGCTAGCAGAAAGGACACCAACCAAGAGACCCAGTACTTC.